The present entry profiles one TCR beta chain with its context. This sample was included in a study of blood T cell repertoires in COVID-19. Study summary: Acute and convalescent COVID-19 specimens originated in the United States, Italy and Spain. PBMCs, B-cell-depleted T cells, or T cells were the source of the cDNA or gDNA that made up the material.

As handled by the study authors: Reference gene primer amplification in the assay estimated nucleated cell counts. Repertoires were generated with immunoSEQ multiplex PCR, while TCRdb's copy carries only in-frame clones and drops some. V, J and clone size are those of that table, while D and trimming were read from the DNA. The table records approximately 110,000 clones, around 85% of them present only once. This TCR came from a man between 50 and 59 years old with acute or convalescent COVID-19. The specimen was peripheral blood.

CDR3 sequence reads: CASSPRTGITNQPQHF. DNA of the CDR3: TGTGCCAGCAGCCCAAGGACAGGGATTACCAATCAGCCCCAGCATTTT. This chain connects TRBV27 to TRBJ1-5; the match to TRBD1 covers 8 bases. Per the germline V gene, CDR1 is MNHEY and CDR2 is SMNVEV (reference sequence). V dropped 6 bases and J dropped 3; count of bases not matched to a gene: 10. This CDR3 spans 16 amino acids.